This TCR beta chain comes out of a study of CD8 T cells in Susac syndrome. RNA totalling roughly 0.5 to 1 ug underwent reverse transcription with random hexamers. By means of immunoSEQ multiplex PCR, TCR beta CDR3 spanning 54 Vbeta and 13 Jbeta underwent amplification. TCRdb processed the immunoSEQ multiplex PCR reads anew with MiXCR; each CDR3 protein has one entry. The sample contains about 250,000 distinct CDR3 sequences, around 93% of which appear only once. The authors sequenced TCR beta from blood CD8+ and CD4+ T cells. Treatment-naive patients with stable or active relapsing-remitting disease were the multiple sclerosis controls. J lost 7 bases, V lost 4 bases, and 8 bases had no gene match. This CDR3 spans 15 amino acids. Germline V lookup: CDR1 LNHDA, CDR2 SQIVND (reference sequence).

Source material: CD4+ T cells from PBMCs. This sequence was found in a human donor with multiple sclerosis. The V call is TRBV19, the J call TRBJ1-5; 9 nucleotides match TRBD1. CDR3 residues: CASSTGTGLRQPQHF. The CDR3 DNA follows: TGTGCCAGTAGTACCGGGACAGGGTTGAGACAGCCCCAGCATTTT.